The rows below give T cell receptor beta chains drawn from one sample of a study of blood T cell repertoires in COVID-19. The assay was immunoSEQ multiplex PCR, and TCRdb's table has in-frame clones only and misses some. Here the sample spans some 120,000 clones, about 80% being singletons. The specimen sequenced was peripheral blood. Receptors were obtained from an older man with active or convalescent COVID-19. The CDR3 runs from the conserved cysteine through the conserved F or W. D genes are given only for firm matches. For some rows the clone size is stated as once, few or many, or as a class when expanded; others skip it.

cdr3_length	v_call	j_call	d_call	clone_size	cdr3_aa	cdr3_nt
15	TRBV4-2	TRBJ2-3	TRBD2	once	CATKILAGETDTQYF	TGTGCCACTAAGATTCTAGCGGGGGAGACAGATACGCAGTATTTT
15	TRBV7-9	TRBJ1-6	-	-	CASSLGRGNNSPLHF	TGTGCCAGCAGCCTCGGTAGGGGAAATAATTCACCCCTCCACTTT
14	TRBV6-2/TRBV6-3	TRBJ1-1	-	-	CASSYRGGYTEAFF	TGTGCCAGCAGTTACAGGGGAGGGTATACTGAAGCTTTCTTT
15	TRBV24-1	TRBJ2-6	-	-	CATSWGGAGANVLTF	TGTGCCACCAGTTGGGGCGGGGCTGGGGCCAACGTCCTGACTTTC
16	TRBV27	TRBJ2-1	TRBD1	-	CASSSKRDRAWNEQFF	TGTGCCAGCAGTTCAAAAAGGGACAGGGCTTGGAATGAGCAGTTCTTC
12	TRBV29-1	TRBJ2-4	TRBD2	-	CSVGEGGRAPDF	TGCAGCGTTGGTGAAGGCGGGAGGGCCCCGGACTTC
14	TRBV7-9	TRBJ2-2	-	-	CASSPRSYTGELFF	TGTGCCAGCAGCCCTCGGTCTTACACCGGGGAGCTGTTTTTT
18	TRBV6-2/TRBV6-3	TRBJ2-7	TRBD2	-	CASSGLAGGRGGSYEQYF	TGTGCCAGCAGCGGACTAGCGGGGGGTCGCGGGGGCTCCTACGAGCAGTACTTC
17	TRBV4-1	TRBJ2-3	TRBD2	once	CASSQDDPSGYTDTQYF	TGCGCCAGCAGCCAAGATGATCCTAGCGGTTACACAGATACGCAGTATTTT
15	TRBV28	TRBJ2-2	TRBD1	-	CASSQGAGFTGELFF	TGTGCCAGCAGTCAGGGGGCAGGGTTCACCGGGGAGCTGTTTTTT
14	TRBV7-8	TRBJ1-4	-	-	CASSLARGGEKLFF	TGTGCCAGCAGCTTGGCCAGGGGAGGGGAAAAACTGTTTTTT
15	TRBV27	TRBJ1-1	TRBD1	-	CASIGRGLRVTEAFF	TGTGCCAGCATTGGCAGGGGGCTGCGTGTCACTGAAGCTTTCTTT
14	TRBV29-1	TRBJ2-1	TRBD1	few	CSGKPGQDSSGQFF	TGCAGCGGAAAACCGGGACAGGACTCCTCTGGGCAGTTCTTC
18	TRBV9	TRBJ2-1	TRBD2	-	CASSVGLAGGPNYNEQFF	TGTGCCAGCAGCGTAGGACTAGCGGGGGGCCCTAACTACAATGAGCAGTTCTTC
12	TRBV10-3	TRBJ1-1	TRBD1	-	CAISRGLTEAFF	TGTGCCATCTCGAGGGGGCTCACTGAAGCTTTCTTT
16	TRBV18	TRBJ2-1	-	-	CASSPSSPQTYNEQFF	TGTGCCAGCTCACCAAGTAGCCCCCAAACTTACAATGAGCAGTTCTTC
13	TRBV12-3/TRBV12-4	TRBJ2-7	-	-	CASSPTGTYEQYF	TGTGCCAGCTCCCCCACAGGGACGTACGAGCAGTACTTC
18	TRBV7-2	TRBJ1-5	-	-	CASSYGGVGVSGNQPQHF	TGTGCCAGCAGCTACGGCGGGGTAGGAGTATCCGGCAATCAGCCCCAGCATTTT
16	TRBV18	TRBJ2-2	TRBD2	-	CASSHGAGANTGELFF	TGTGCCAGCTCCCATGGGGCGGGAGCGAACACCGGGGAGCTGTTTTTT
15	TRBV5-6	TRBJ1-1	TRBD1	-	CASSLIQGEPGEAFF	TGTGCCAGCAGCTTGATACAGGGGGAGCCCGGTGAAGCTTTCTTT
14	TRBV6-1	TRBJ1-6	TRBD1	-	CASRYNRGNSPLHF	TGTGCCAGCAGATACAACAGGGGGAATTCACCCCTCCACTTT
13	TRBV7-2	TRBJ1-2	-	few	CASRPETIMGYTF	TGTGCCAGCAGACCCGAAACTATAATGGGCTACACCTTC
15	TRBV10-3	TRBJ2-1	TRBD2	-	CAIRVAREVTHEQFF	TGTGCCATCAGGGTCGCGCGGGAGGTGACCCATGAGCAGTTCTTC
20	TRBV27	TRBJ2-3	TRBD2	once	CASSNLRSGRALFFPDTQYF	TGTGCCAGCAGCAATCTTAGGAGCGGGAGGGCCCTCTTCTTCCCAGATACGCAGTATTTT
11	TRBV6-5	TRBJ2-1	-	-	CASREIHEQFF	TGTGCCAGCCGGGAGATTCATGAGCAGTTCTTC
13	TRBV4-1	TRBJ2-1	-	-	CASSQTRRDEQFF	TGCGCCAGCAGCCAGACCAGGCGAGATGAGCAGTTCTTC
14	TRBV11-2	TRBJ1-1	-	-	CASSPPDRNTEAFF	TGTGCCAGCAGCCCCCCCGACAGGAACACTGAAGCTTTCTTT
13	TRBV6-5	TRBJ2-1	-	-	CASSSAGDNEQFF	TGTGCCAGCAGTTCAGCGGGCGACAATGAGCAGTTCTTC
13	TRBV7-8	TRBJ1-5	-	-	CASSLEAGQPQHF	TGTGCCAGCAGCCTAGAGGCAGGGCAGCCCCAGCATTTT
15	TRBV15	TRBJ1-4	-	-	CATSRDTTGNEKLFF	TGTGCCACCAGCAGAGATACGACAGGAAATGAAAAACTGTTTTTT
16	TRBV19	TRBJ2-5	-	-	CASSMSGVGQGETQYF	TGTGCCAGTAGTATGTCGGGAGTGGGGCAGGGAGAGACCCAGTACTTC
12	TRBV28	TRBJ2-7	-	-	CASRDRPLEQYF	TGTGCCAGCAGGGACAGACCTCTCGAGCAGTACTTC
13	TRBV7-9	TRBJ2-1	-	-	CASSPRSPPEQFF	TGTGCCAGCAGCCCTAGGTCCCCGCCCGAGCAGTTCTTC
16	TRBV4-1	TRBJ2-3	TRBD2	-	CASSHSTSGSTDTQYF	TGCGCCAGCAGCCACTCGACTAGCGGTAGCACAGATACGCAGTATTTT
11	TRBV7-6	TRBJ1-2	-	once	CASSSRYGYTF	TGTGCCAGCAGCTCCAGATATGGCTACACCTTC
14	TRBV6-2/TRBV6-3	TRBJ1-3	-	-	CASSPGGKGNTIYF	TGTGCCAGCAGCCCTGGGGGGAAAGGAAACACCATATATTTT
15	TRBV3-1/TRBV3-2	TRBJ1-2	-	-	CASSDPGLVNYGYTF	TGTGCCAGCAGCGACCCGGGGTTGGTTAACTATGGCTACACCTTC
18	TRBV3-1/TRBV3-2	TRBJ2-1	-	-	CASSQEWGRTSRSNEQFF	TGTGCCAGCAGCCAAGAATGGGGCAGGACGTCTAGGTCCAATGAGCAGTTCTTC
14	TRBV6-2/TRBV6-3	TRBJ2-3	TRBD2	few	CASSILAGGDTQYF	TGTGCCAGCAGTATACTAGCGGGGGGTGATACGCAGTATTTT
13	TRBV30	TRBJ1-1	-	-	CAWSVAGWSEAFF	TGTGCCTGGAGTGTAGCGGGTTGGTCTGAAGCTTTCTTT
14	TRBV20-1	TRBJ2-1	-	-	CSASRTQVNNEQFF	TGCAGTGCTAGTCGGACACAGGTAAACAATGAGCAGTTCTTC
17	TRBV6-1	TRBJ1-5	-	-	CASSESLFTGSNQPQHF	TGTGCCAGCAGTGAAAGTCTATTTACAGGTAGCAATCAGCCCCAGCATTTT
12	TRBV25-1	TRBJ2-5	-	-	CASRGHEETQYF	TGTGCCAGCAGGGGACACGAAGAGACCCAGTACTTC
14	TRBV27	TRBJ1-6	TRBD1	once	CASMPGQGFSPLHF	TGTGCCAGCATGCCGGGACAGGGATTCTCACCCCTCCACTTT
16	TRBV14	TRBJ1-2	TRBD1	-	CASSPTRTGNPGGYTF	TGTGCCAGCAGCCCCACCCGGACAGGGAATCCTGGTGGCTACACCTTC
14	TRBV11-2	TRBJ2-2	-	-	CASSPQRNTGELFF	TGTGCCAGCAGCCCCCAGCGGAACACCGGGGAGCTGTTTTTT
15	TRBV7-2	TRBJ2-7	TRBD1	many	CASSPGGTGYYEQYF	TGTGCCAGCAGCCCAGGCGGGACAGGGTACTACGAGCAGTACTTC
16	TRBV4-3	TRBJ1-4	-	-	CASSQDFQGGDEKLFF	TGCGCCAGCAGCCAAGATTTCCAGGGAGGAGATGAAAAACTGTTTTTT
20	TRBV9	TRBJ1-2	TRBD1	-	CASSADRAEGLDISRYGYTF	TGTGCCAGCAGCGCGGACAGGGCGGAAGGTCTGGATATATCCCGCTATGGCTACACCTTC
14	TRBV18	TRBJ2-1	-	-	CASSPPAPSNEQFF	TGTGCCAGCTCACCACCGGCCCCCAGCAATGAGCAGTTCTTC
13	TRBV5-1	TRBJ2-3	TRBD1	-	CASSIDRVDTQYF	TGCGCCAGCAGCATAGACAGGGTGGATACGCAGTATTTT
15	TRBV11-3	TRBJ2-5	TRBD1	-	CASRPGQAQSETQYF	TGTGCCAGCAGACCGGGACAGGCCCAGTCGGAGACCCAGTACTTC